What follows describes a single T cell receptor beta chain. The source of the sample is a study of cytomegalovirus exposure and HLA in healthy donors. The CDR3 is 12 amino acids. The V and J ends lost 4 bases and 2 bases respectively, with 6 bases between them. Germline CDR1 is SNHLY and CDR2 is FYNNEI. The PCR had 60 Vbeta and 13 Jbeta primers. TCRdb's table, derived via immunoSEQ multiplex PCR, lists solely in-frame clones and lacks some. The sample lists just over 150,000 clones; 80% to 90% were seen once. The chain joins TRBV2 to TRBJ2-7; TRBD2 is a possible D gene (5 bases). This receptor was obtained from a man aged 18 to 35 in good health and CMV-seropositive. Specimen: PBMCs. The CDR3 region has the DNA TGTGCCAGCAGTGGGGAGCCCTACGAGCAGTACTTC. Amino acids: CASSGEPYEQYF.